One and the same sample provided the 5 T cell receptor beta chains below, sequenced in a study of blood T cell repertoires in COVID-19. The protocol was immunoSEQ multiplex PCR, while the TCRdb copy is restricted to in-frame clones and leaves out a portion. The table has around 100,000 clones, roughly 85% seen once. Material: peripheral blood. These receptors were taken from a man aged 35-49 years with acute or convalescent COVID-19.

The rearrangement uses TRBV4-1 and TRBJ2-1, with D maybe TRBD2 (5 bases). Looked up from germline, CDR1 is MGHRA and CDR2 is YSYEKL. V was shortened by 0 bases and J by 7 bases, with 13 bases between the two germline ends. The CDR3 spans 15 residues. CDR3 amino acids: CASSQDRAAYNEQFF. Written as DNA, the CDR3 is TGCGCCAGCAGCCAAGATCGAGCGGCTTATAATGAGCAGTTCTTC.

The sample holds a few counts of this clone. The CDR3 DNA sequence: TGTGCCAGCAGCTTCGGGACAGGCGGGTCACCCCTCCACTTT. It yields the protein CASSFGTGGSPLHF. The J gene is TRBJ1-6, the V gene TRBV7-9; 8 bases fit TRBD1. The V gene's germline CDR1 is SEHNR and CDR2 FQNEAQ (reference sequence). With V trimmed by 3 bases and J by 10 bases, 5 bases remained unmatched. The CDR3 runs to 14 residues.

The V call is TRBV5-6, the J call TRBJ2-5, with 7 bases that match TRBD2. After removal of 4 bases from V and 0 bases from J, the junction contained 9 bases not matched to a gene. CDR3 length: 16 residues. CDR1 SGHDT and CDR2 YYEEEE come from the germline V gene. The CDR3 DNA is TGTGCCAGCAGCGGTCTAGCGGCCCAGTACCAAGAGACCCAGTACTTC. It specifies CASSGLAAQYQETQYF.

CDR3 sequence reads: CASSLMSPRATNEKLFF. CDR3 coding DNA: TGTGCCAGCAGCTTAATGTCCCCCCGGGCAACTAATGAAAAACTGTTTTTT. The J gene is TRBJ1-4, the V gene TRBV7-8, with D unresolved. The V gene lost 2 bases and the J gene lost 0 bases, with 13 bases spanning the gap. The germline gives CDR1 SGHVS, CDR2 FQNEAQ. This CDR3 has 17 amino acids.

This chain uses TRBV6-1 with TRBJ2-3; 8 nucleotides agree with TRBD1. The J segment lost 2 bases and the V segment lost 4 bases, leaving 8 bases of the junction unmatched. The CDR3 is made up of 16 amino acids. From germline, CDR1 is MNHNS and CDR2 SASEGT. The DNA of the CDR3 is TGTGCCAGCAGTGGAGGCAGGGGGCTGAACACAGATACGCAGTATTTT. Residues: CASSGGRGLNTDTQYF.